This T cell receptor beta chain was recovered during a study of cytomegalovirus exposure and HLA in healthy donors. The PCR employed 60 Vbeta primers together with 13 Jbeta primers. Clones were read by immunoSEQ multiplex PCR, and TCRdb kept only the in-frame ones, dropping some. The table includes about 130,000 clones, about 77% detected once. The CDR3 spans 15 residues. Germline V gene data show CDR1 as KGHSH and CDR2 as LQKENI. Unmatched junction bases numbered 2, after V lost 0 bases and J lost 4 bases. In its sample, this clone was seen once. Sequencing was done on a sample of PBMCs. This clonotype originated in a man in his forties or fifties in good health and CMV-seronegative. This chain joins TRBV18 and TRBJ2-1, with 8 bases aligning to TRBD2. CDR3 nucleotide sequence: TGTGCCAGCTCACCACCAACTAGCGGTTACAATGAGCAGTTCTTC. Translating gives CASSPPTSGYNEQFF.